This T cell receptor (beta chain) is from a study of T cell responses to AZD1222 COVID-19 vaccine. Regarding the study as a whole: Vaccine-associated CD4 TCRs ranged over spike, dominating at 160-218 and 743-854. There were mostly white British donors and more females than males, and clonal diversity was possibly underestimated. There were repertoire samples only from the period after the peak T cell response. Only six or seven AZD1222 recipients tested seropositive at baseline.

The CDR3 has 17 residues. Per germline, CDR1 LNHDA and CDR2 SQIVND (reference sequence). V lost 3 bases to trimming and J lost 1 base, with 16 bases between them. Profiling relied on immunoSEQ multiplex PCR, and the TCRdb table lists in-frame clones only, not all of them. The table has about 55,000 clones, 70% to 90% seen once; the top ten hold 3.9%. In regard to this clone: Its antigen is not known.

Material: peripheral blood, obtained on day 0 of AZD1222 vaccination. This chain joins TRBV19 and TRBJ2-4, with TRBD1 as a possible D gene (5 bases). This TCR was sampled from an adult in good health. The CDR3 loop is CASSILLGREAKNIQYF. CDR3 bases: TGTGCCAGTAGTATTTTGTTGGGGCGCGAGGCCAAAAACATTCAGTACTTC.